Listed below are T cell receptor beta chains from one sample, sequenced in a study of T cells in Graves' hyperthyroidism and ophthalmopathy. MiXCR, run by TCRdb on the multiplex PCR reads, gives a single entry per CDR3 protein. This sample has roughly 350,000 distinct CDR3 sequences, with roughly 15% found just once. The sequenced material came from blood. These receptor sequences come from a woman between 35 and 50 years old with Graves' ophthalmopathy. Each CDR3 is given with its conserved first and last residue. The D gene is left open where the match is weak. For some rows the clone size is stated as once, few or many, or as a class when expanded; others skip it.

clone_size j_call v_call d_call cdr3_length cdr3_nt cdr3_aa
few TRBJ1-2 TRBV20-1 TRBD1 16 TGCAGTGCCGCAACACCTACGGGACAGGGGGCGAGGGGCTACACCTTC CSAATPTGQGARGYTF
few TRBJ1-2 TRBV20-1 . 12 TGCAGTGCTCACCTCAGAGGGCCTGGCTACACCTTC CSAHLRGPGYTF
many TRBJ2-5 TRBV18 . 14 TGTGCCAGCTCACCATCGGAGGGCGGGGAGACCCAGTACTTC CASSPSEGGETQYF
many TRBJ2-1 TRBV10-3 . 11 TGTGCCATCAGTTGGAGGAATGAGCAGTTCTTC CAISWRNEQFF
. TRBJ2-1 TRBV9 TRBD2 16 TGTGCCAGCAGCCCACTAGCGGCCTTCTCCTACAATGAGCAGTTCTTC CASSPLAAFSYNEQFF
few TRBJ2-1 TRBV14 TRBD1 18 TGTGCCAGCAGCCAATCGACAGGGTCTGTTCAAAGGGGCAATGAGCAGTTCTTC CASSQSTGSVQRGNEQFF
many TRBJ2-1 TRBV28 TRBD2 16 TGTGCCAGCAGTTTATGGCTGACTAGCGGAGACAATGAGCAGTTCTTC CASSLWLTSGDNEQFF
many TRBJ2-3 TRBV2 . 14 TGTGCCAGCAACGAGGGGGGGGGATCGGATACGCAGTATTTT CASNEGGGSDTQYF
few TRBJ2-1 TRBV7-8 TRBD2 15 TGTGCCAGCAGCCCGGCAACTAGCGTCAAGGGTGAGCAGTTCTTC CASSPATSVKGEQFF
. TRBJ1-1 TRBV3-1 . 13 TGTGCCAGCAGCCTCAGGGAGAACACTGAAGTTTTCTTT CASSLRENTEVFF
many TRBJ2-5 TRBV2 . 13 TGTGCCAGCCTGAGGCAGAACCAAGAGACCCAGTACTTC CASLRQNQETQYF
many TRBJ2-5 TRBV27 . 14 TGTGCCAGCAGTTGGGGGGGCCCGCAAGAGACCCAGTACTTC CASSWGGPQETQYF
many TRBJ2-1 TRBV19 . 17 TGTGCCAGTAGTGCCTGGGTGGACGCCAGCTCCTACAATGAGCAGTTCTTC CASSAWVDASSYNEQFF
many TRBJ2-5 TRBV29-1 TRBD1 15 TGCAGCGTTGAAGACCTGGACAGGGGAAGTGCGGCCCAGTACTTC CSVEDLDRGSAAQYF
few TRBJ2-7 TRBV7-9 . 14 TGTGCCAGCAGCTCAGGGGTTAGCTCCTACGAGCAGTACTTC CASSSGVSSYEQYF
many TRBJ1-2 TRBV11-3 . 16 TGTGCCAGCAGCTTAGAGGGTAGGGGTGGCAACTATGGCTACACCTTC CASSLEGRGGNYGYTF
few TRBJ2-1 TRBV9 TRBD2 16 TGTGCCAGCAGCCTGGGACTAGCGGGGGGCCGGAATGAGCAGTTCTTC CASSLGLAGGRNEQFF
many TRBJ2-5 TRBV19 TRBD2 13 TGTGCCAGTCGAACTAGCGGGGAAGAGACCCAGTACTTC CASRTSGEETQYF
few TRBJ2-7 TRBV6-1 . 14 TGTGCCAGCAGTGACCGCTCTAAGGTTTACGAGCAGTACTTC CASSDRSKVYEQYF
many TRBJ2-1 TRBV20-1 TRBD2 16 TGCAGTGCTAGACCGGGGAACCTAGCGGGTTACAATGAGCAGTTCTTC CSARPGNLAGYNEQFF
many TRBJ2-7 TRBV6-1 . 13 TGTGCCAGCCGCGGGACGTACTCCTACGAGCAGTACTTC CASRGTYSYEQYF
many TRBJ2-1 TRBV2 TRBD2 16 TGTGCCAGCAGTGATCGGGGGACTAGCGGGATCCGGAGGCAGTTCTTC CASSDRGTSGIRRQFF
many TRBJ1-6 TRBV28 TRBD1 14 TGTGCCAGCGCGGCACAGGGGTGGGATTCACCCCTCCACTTT CASAAQGWDSPLHF
few TRBJ2-1 TRBV9 TRBD1 15 TGTGCCAGCAGCGTAGTGGGACAGGGTGGATATGAGCAGTTCTTC CASSVVGQGGYEQFF
. TRBJ1-2 TRBV6-2/TRBV6-3 . 13 TGTGCCAGCAGACAGAGCGGTCTCTATGGCTACACCTTC CASRQSGLYGYTF
many TRBJ1-5 TRBV20-1 TRBD1 14 TGCAGTGCTAAAACAGGGGGCTGGTATCAGCCCCAGCATTTT CSAKTGGWYQPQHF
many TRBJ1-2 TRBV10-3 . 12 TGTGCCATCAGTCCGACGGAGTATGGCTACACCTTC CAISPTEYGYTF
many TRBJ2-3 TRBV7-9 TRBD1 17 TGTGCCAGCAGCTTAGCCCAGGGACAGGGAGATAAAGATACGCAGTATTTT CASSLAQGQGDKDTQYF
. TRBJ2-7 TRBV20-1 TRBD2 15 TGCAGTGCTGAGGGTAATAGCGGGCACCCCTACGAGCAGTACTTC CSAEGNSGHPYEQYF